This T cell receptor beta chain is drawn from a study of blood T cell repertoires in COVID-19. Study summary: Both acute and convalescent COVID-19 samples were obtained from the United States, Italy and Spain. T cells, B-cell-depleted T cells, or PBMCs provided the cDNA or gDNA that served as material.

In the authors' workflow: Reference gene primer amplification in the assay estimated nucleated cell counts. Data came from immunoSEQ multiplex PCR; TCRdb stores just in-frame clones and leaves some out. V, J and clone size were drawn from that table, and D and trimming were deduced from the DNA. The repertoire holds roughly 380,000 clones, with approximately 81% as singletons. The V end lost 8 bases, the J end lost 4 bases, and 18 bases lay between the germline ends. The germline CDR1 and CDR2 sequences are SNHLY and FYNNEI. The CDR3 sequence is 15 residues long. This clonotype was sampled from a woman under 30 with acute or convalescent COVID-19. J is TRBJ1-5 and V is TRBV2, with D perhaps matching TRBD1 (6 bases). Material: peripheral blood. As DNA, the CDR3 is TGTGCCAGCCAAGGTCTGAGGACAGCGAATCAGCCCCAGCATTTT. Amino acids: CASQGLRTANQPQHF.